This TCR beta chain was documented in a study of cytomegalovirus exposure and HLA in healthy donors. Study findings and constraints: Later analysis identified a missense DCLRE1C variant that was linked to TCR beta V- and J-gene trimming.

It was healthy bone marrow donors who served as donors. The PCR had 60 Vbeta and 13 Jbeta primers. Sequenced by immunoSEQ multiplex PCR; TCRdb stores in-frame clones only, minus some. The repertoire holds roughly 120,000 clones, roughly 72% seen once, with 4% to 5% in the top ten. From germline, CDR1 is SGHAT and CDR2 FQNNGV. The CDR3 extends over 17 amino acids. Trimming at V came to 3 bases and at J to 0 bases, leaving 6 bases not matched to a gene. Points on this clone: What it recognizes is unknown.

The specimen sequenced was PBMCs. The V and J genes are TRBV11-2 and TRBJ2-7; TRBD1 agrees at 12 bases. This sequence was found in a woman in her thirties or forties in good health and CMV-seropositive. The CDR3 coding sequence is TGTGCCAGCAGCTTGGGGACAGGGGGCCCGAGCTCCTACGAGCAGTACTTC. This gives the protein CASSLGTGGPSSYEQYF.